This passage covers 14 T cell receptor beta chains from one sample sequenced in a study of T cell changes during pregnancy in multiple sclerosis. Here immunoSEQ multiplex PCR was the method, and the copy in TCRdb shows in-frame clones only, minus some. The sample records roughly 75,000 clones, approximately 94% being singletons. The source material was peripheral blood, sampled after pregnancy. The origin of the receptors is a female donor in good health, enrolled as a control in a pregnancy study.

The chain's CDR3 is CASRQTLAGVNEQFF. In nucleotides, the CDR3 is TGTGCCAGCAGACAAACCCTAGCGGGAGTGAATGAGCAGTTCTTC. This chain uses TRBV11-2 with TRBJ2-1, with TRBD2 matching over 10 bases. Germline values: CDR1 SGHAT, CDR2 FQNNGV. Unmatched junction bases numbered 9, after V lost 6 bases and J lost 7 bases. This CDR3 is 15 amino acids long.

This sequence joins TRBV4-3 and TRBJ1-5; D gene unclear. This CDR3 contains 14 residues. Trimming stripped 0 bases from V and 4 bases from J, with 7 bases between. CDR1 is LGHNA and CDR2 is YSLEER in the germline V gene. As DNA, the CDR3 is TGCGCCAGCAGCCAAGATCATGAGAATCAGCCCCAGCATTTT. Residues: CASSQDHENQPQHF.

CDR3: CASSDRDRGYEQYF. CDR3 nucleotides: TGTGCCAGCAGCGACCGGGACAGGGGTTACGAGCAGTACTTC. The chain links TRBV27 to TRBJ2-7; 10 nucleotides agree with TRBD1. J gave up 4 bases and V 6 bases, and 6 bases lay outside the gene matches. The CDR3 contains 14 residues. CDR1 is MNHEY, CDR2 SMNVEV, per germline (reference sequence).

The chain combines TRBV4-1 with TRBJ2-1, with 9 bases identical to TRBD1. Germline V gene lookup returns CDR1 MGHRA and CDR2 YSYEKL. V trimming: 6 bases; J trimming: 4 bases; junction bases outside the gene matches: 10. This CDR3 is built from 16 residues. CDR3 coding DNA: TGCGCCAGCAGGGGGGTGTTGGACAGGGGTTACAATGAGCAGTTCTTC. Translation gives CASRGVLDRGYNEQFF.

This chain joins TRBV2 and TRBJ1-1; a possible D gene is TRBD1 (6 bases). CDR1 is SNHLY, CDR2 FYNNEI, per germline. Trimming took off 4 bases at V and 3 bases at J, with 12 bases between the two ends. The CDR3 spans 14 residues. The CDR3 region has the DNA TGTGCCAGCAGTGGAAGCGGGGGGCACACTGAAGCTTTCTTT. It specifies CASSGSGGHTEAFF.

V gene TRBV5-4 combines with J gene TRBJ2-1, with D tentatively TRBD1 (5 bases). The CDR3 has 15 residues. Trimming pared 0 bases from V and 8 bases from J, leaving 15 bases between. Germline V gene sequence: CDR1 SGHNT, CDR2 YYREEE (reference sequence). The CDR3 sequence is CASSLDDGARYEQFF. CDR3 in DNA: TGTGCCAGCAGCTTGGACGATGGGGCGAGGTATGAGCAGTTCTTC.

The V gene is TRBV9, the J gene TRBJ2-7; 10 nucleotides line up with TRBD2. There are 16 residues in the CDR3. V was pared by 3 bases and J by 0 bases, with 6 bases of the junction left unmatched. Germline CDR1 is SGDLS and CDR2 is YYNGEE. This CDR3 reads CASSAELAGSSYEQYF. CDR3 sequence (DNA): TGTGCCAGCAGCGCCGAACTAGCGGGGTCCTCCTACGAGCAGTACTTC.

This chain uses TRBV14 with TRBJ2-7; D is unresolved. CDR1 is SGHDN and CDR2 is FVKESK in the germline V gene. The V and J ends lost 5 bases and 3 bases respectively, with 5 bases between them. CDR3 size: 11 residues. The CDR3 nucleotides read TGTGCCAGCAGCAACAACTACGAGCAGTACTTC. It codes for CASSNNYEQYF. Based on the CDR3 plus reference TRBV14 and TRBJ2-7, the full variable domain is EAGVTQFPSHSVIEKGQTVTLRCDPISGHDNLYWYRRVMGKEIKFLLHFVKESKQDESGMPNNRFLAERTGGTYSTLKVQPAELEDSGVYFCASSNNYEQYFGPGTRLTVT.

The chain carries TRBV5-4 and TRBJ2-1; 11 nucleotides match TRBD2. Germline V gene sequence: CDR1 SGHNT, CDR2 YYREEE (reference sequence). The CDR3 has 13 amino acids. After removal of 0 bases from V and 10 bases from J, the junction contained 0 bases not matched to a gene. CDR3 nucleotide sequence: TGTGCCAGCAGCTTGGGACTAGCGGGGGAGCAGTTCTTC. The encoded protein is CASSLGLAGEQFF. Filled out from reference TRBV5-4 and TRBJ2-1, the complete variable domain reads ETGVTQSPTHLIKTRGQQVTLRCSSQSGHNTVSWYQQALGQGPQFIFQYYREEENGRGNFPPRFSGLQFPNYSSELNVNALELDDSALYLCASSLGLAGEQFFGPGTRLTVL.

This chain connects TRBV2 to TRBJ2-7; perhaps TRBD1 as D (9 bases). This CDR3 has 18 amino acids. Trimming removed 7 bases from V and 3 bases from J, with 28 bases in between. Germline V gives CDR1 SNHLY, CDR2 FYNNEI. The CDR3 nucleotides read TGTGCCAGCACTACCACGGGACAGGGAACTAGCGGCTACTACGAGCAGTACTTC. It translates to CASTTTGQGTSGYYEQYF.

The V gene is TRBV7-2, the J gene TRBJ2-1; D gene unclear. Germline loops: CDR1 SGHTA, CDR2 FQGNSA. Trimming took off 1 base at V and 3 bases at J, with 4 bases between the two ends. The CDR3 totals 13 residues. In nucleotides, the CDR3 is TGTGCCAGCAGCTTAGGTCTCTACAATGAGCAGTTCTTC. This codes for CASSLGLYNEQFF. The variable domain in full, with the rest retrieved from reference TRBV7-2 and TRBJ2-1, is GAGVSQSPSNKVTEKGKDVELRCDPISGHTALYWYRQSLGQGLEFLIYFQGNSAPDKSGLPSDRFSAERTGGSVSTLTIQRTQQEDSAVYLCASSLGLYNEQFFGPGTRLTVL.

V is TRBV7-6 and J is TRBJ2-7, with 9 bases aligning to TRBD1. Germline values: CDR1 SGHVS, CDR2 FNYEAQ. The V segment lost 1 base and the J segment 7 bases; nucleotides outside the gene matches: 5. The CDR3 covers 14 residues. This chain's CDR3 is CASSLGTGVDEQYF. In DNA, the CDR3 is TGTGCCAGCAGCTTAGGGACAGGGGTAGATGAGCAGTACTTC.

The rearrangement joins TRBV7-9 to TRBJ1-2, with 10 bases matching TRBD1. CDR3 length equals 14 residues. Trimming cost V 6 bases and J 4 bases; bases outside gene matches: 5. The V gene's germline CDR1 is SEHNR and CDR2 FQNEAQ (reference sequence). CDR3 region: CASRGTGASYGYTF. The CDR3 bases are TGTGCCAGCAGAGGGACAGGGGCCAGCTATGGCTACACCTTC. The whole variable domain, filled in from reference TRBV7-9 and TRBJ1-2, reads DTGVSQNPRHKITKRGQNVTFRCDPISEHNRLYWYRQTLGQGPEFLTYFQNEAQLEKSRLLSDRFSAERPKGSFSTLEIQRTEQGDSAMYLCASRGTGASYGYTFGSGTRLTVV.

This sequence joins TRBV15 and TRBJ2-5; TRBD2 matches 10 bases. CDR1 is LNHNV and CDR2 is YYDKDF in the germline V gene (reference sequence). CDR3 size: 16 residues. Trimming cost V 0 bases and J 1 base; bases outside gene matches: 2. The CDR3 DNA is TGTGCCACCAGCAGAGACCCTAGCGGGGGCCAAGAGACCCAGTACTTC. Its protein is CATSRDPSGGQETQYF. Looking up the rest from reference TRBV15 and TRBJ2-5 gives the full variable domain: DAMVIQNPRYQVTQFGKPVTLSCSQTLNHNVMYWYQQKSSQAPKLLFHYYDKDFNNEADTPDNFQSRRPNTSFCFLDIRSPGLGDTAMYLCATSRDPSGGQETQYFGPGTRLLVL.